Shown below are 9 T cell receptor beta chains from a single sample sequenced in a study of molecular identifiers for immune sequencing clone quantification. One entry per CDR3 protein, called by TCRdb with MiXCR from the PCR reads. Here the sample spans over 600,000 distinct CDR3 sequences, 15% to 20% being singletons. Material: naive CD8+ T cells from blood, with Jurkat cell RNA spiked in. Subset defined: FACS-sorted CD8+CD4-CCR7+CD45RA+ naive T cells. The receptors were sampled from a human donor in good health. Some libraries in this study had Jurkat cell RNA spiked in.

On this clonotype: A read error is possible here, since a much larger clone lies one base away. This CDR3 reads CAGSDTYTGELFF. The CDR3 DNA follows: TGTGCCGGCAGTGACACCTACACCGGGGAGCTGTTTTTT. The chain links TRBV2 to TRBJ2-2; D remains ambiguous. The CDR3 consists of 13 residues. Germline lookup yields CDR1 SNHLY and CDR2 FYNNEI.

The rearrangement uses TRBV19 and TRBJ2-7, with TRBD1 matching 7 bases. The germline gives CDR1 LNHDA, CDR2 SQIVND (reference sequence). This CDR3 is built from 15 residues. V gave up 5 bases and J gave up 7 bases; unmatched junction bases: 14. Here the CDR3 DNA reads TGTGCCAGTAGTCAAGGACAGGCAGGGTCGTATGAGCAGTACTTC. Encoded protein: CASSQGQAGSYEQYF.

This clonotype was seen ten or more times. The chain is built from TRBV6-5 and TRBJ2-2, with D possibly matching TRBD1 (6 bases). The ends were cut back, 6 bases at V and 0 bases at J, with 17 bases in the middle. The CDR3 totals 17 residues. Per germline, CDR1 MNHEY and CDR2 SVGAGI. The CDR3 reads CASSLFAGVTNTGELFF. CDR3 in DNA: TGTGCCAGCAGCCTCTTCGCAGGGGTGACGAACACCGGGGAGCTGTTTTTT.

As concerns this clonotype: A much more abundant neighbour one base away suggests this may be a read error. The chain is built from TRBV6-1 and TRBJ1-1; D perhaps matches TRBD1 (5 bases). Trimming shortened V by 6 bases and J by 4 bases, and 21 bases separated the two germline ends. Germline values: CDR1 MNHNS, CDR2 SASEGT. The CDR3 runs to 16 residues. CDR3 nucleotides: TGTGCCAGCAGGGCGTGGGGAGGGGACTGGGGCACTGAAGCTTTCTTT. Its translation is CASRAWGGDWGTEAFF.

The V and J genes are TRBV19 and TRBJ2-5; D may be TRBD1 or TRBD2 (5 bases each). The CDR3 runs to 14 residues. V dropped 5 bases and J dropped 5 bases, with 15 bases sitting between them. Per the germline V gene, CDR1 is LNHDA and CDR2 is SQIVND (reference sequence). CDR3 protein: CASSSGTLRETQYF. The CDR3 DNA reads as TGTGCCAGTAGTTCCGGGACCCTCCGGGAGACCCAGTACTTC.

This clonotype has a count of ten or more. The V and J genes are TRBV19 and TRBJ1-5; D is possibly TRBD1 (5 bases). CDR1 is LNHDA and CDR2 is SQIVND in the germline V gene (reference sequence). Trimming took off 3 bases at V and 0 bases at J, with 9 bases between the two ends. This CDR3 spans 15 amino acids. The CDR3 nucleotides read TGTGCCAGTAGTATTGGGGGATATAGCAATCAGCCCCAGCATTTT. It is translated as CASSIGGYSNQPQHF.

The chain couples TRBV7-3 to TRBJ2-1, with 9 bases fitting TRBD1. The length of the CDR3 is 15 residues. V trimming: 2 bases; J trimming: 5 bases; junction bases outside the gene matches: 4. Germline CDR1 is SGHTA and CDR2 is FQGTGA. The CDR3 DNA reads as TGTGCCAGCAGCTTAGGGGGACAGGGAGACAATGAGCAGTTCTTC. Its translation: CASSLGGQGDNEQFF. Full variable domain (rest looked up from reference TRBV7-3 and TRBJ2-1): GAGVSQTPSNKVTEKGKYVELRCDPISGHTALYWYRQSLGQGPEFLIYFQGTGAADDSGLPNDRFFAVRPEGSVSTLKIQRTERGDSAVYLCASSLGGQGDNEQFFGPGTRLTVL.

This clonotype was recorded many times. The chain combines TRBV6-2 or TRBV6-3 with TRBJ1-5; D gene uncertain. CDR3 length: 15 amino acids. Germline lookup yields CDR1 MNHEY and CDR2 SVGEGT. V was cut by 2 bases and J by 6 bases, with 14 bases left in between. In nucleotides, the CDR3 is TGTGCCAGCAGTTACGTCATAGGGCTACCTCAGCCCCAGCATTTT. Encoded protein: CASSYVIGLPQPQHF.

At least ten counts were recorded for this clonotype. The chain couples TRBV7-9 to TRBJ2-7, with 8 bases that match TRBD2. Germline CDR1 reads SEHNR; CDR2 reads FQNEAQ (reference sequence). Germline trimming cut 2 bases from V and 3 bases from J; bases unmatched to any gene: 9. The CDR3 has 16 amino acids. In DNA form, the CDR3 reads TGTGCCAGCAGCTTAATGCGGGGGGACCCGAACTACGAGCAGTACTTC. As protein: CASSLMRGDPNYEQYF.